The source of this T cell receptor beta chain is a study of T cell repertoires in aging, cancer and after chemotherapy. For the study at large: Donor ages fell into six groups from 30 or younger up to 70 or older. Paired samples before and after chemotherapy came from glioblastoma patients receiving temozolomide-based therapy.

TCR beta rearrangements were amplified from peripheral blood genomic DNA. Notes on this clonotype: Its target is unknown.

Points from the study as a whole: No conclusions about immunological memory after chemotherapy can be drawn from the repertoire data. In each cancer cohort, median generation probability increased across chemotherapy, suggesting thymic output rebounded.

Rearranged V-D-J TRB sequences were amplified with a mixed TRB-A/B primer pool. MiXCR, run by TCRdb on the multiplex PCR reads, gives a single entry per CDR3 protein. The repertoire holds about 2,900 distinct CDR3 sequences, approximately 25% seen once, with roughly 9% in the top ten. The CDR3 has 17 amino acids. V lost 1 base and J lost 5, with 20 bases in between. Germline CDR1 and CDR2: ENHRY and SYGVKD. This clonotype originated in a human donor with a solid tumor. The sequenced material came from blood. The V gene is TRBV10-3, the J gene TRBJ1-1; tentative D call: TRBD1 (6 bases). The CDR3 sequence: CAISEWGKTEGGTEAFF. CDR3 DNA sequence: TGTGCCATCAGTGAGTGGGGGAAGACCGAGGGGGGGACTGAAGCTTTCTTT.